This TCR beta chain was recovered during a study of vaccination and CD4 T cells after COVID-19. Study findings and constraints: Reactive clonotype counts went from median around 20 after infection to roughly 41 after vaccination, nonsignificantly.

This clonotype turned up a few times. The target antigen is unknown. Sequence data for DNA of cultured CD4+ T cells were generated by the Oncomine TCR Beta short-read assay. One entry per CDR3 protein results from TCRdb running MiXCR on the PCR reads. The data contain over 10,000 distinct CDR3 sequences, 53% of them singletons. Trimming removed 5 bases at V and 1 base at J, with 9 bases between. The CDR3 spans 14 residues. Germline lookup yields CDR1 KGHDR and CDR2 SFDVKD. Treatment described: roughly ten-day PBMC culture with coronavirus spike peptide pools or control peptides (ViraFEST assay). Material: CD4+ T cells from blood, cultured in vitro. The rearrangement joins TRBV24-1 to TRBJ2-3; perhaps TRBD2 as D (5 bases). This receptor was obtained from a human donor who had recovered from COVID-19. Written as DNA, the CDR3 is TGTGCCACCAGTGCCGGACTGGGCACAGATACGCAGTATTTT. It is translated as CATSAGLGTDTQYF.